This T cell receptor (beta chain) appears in the sequencing data of a study of neurological immune-mediated disorders. The study, taken as a whole, reports: No sharing of CDR3 amino acid sequences was observed among expanded clones across subjects, suggesting private repertoires in all groups.

It was by 5'RACE with 10-nucleotide random UMIs that the cDNA was made. Over 170 million TCR-beta sequences, together covering 15-18 subjects, were produced by every individual sequencing run that was carried out. TCRdb reanalysed the 5' RACE reads using MiXCR and keeps one entry per CDR3 protein. Of roughly 30,000 distinct CDR3 sequences listed, approximately 12% are singletons. The CDR3 is 14 residues long. Germline CDR1 is SQVTM and CDR2 is ANQGSEA. The ends lost 4 bases at V and 1 base at J; junction bases unmatched: 4. This clonotype was counted at least ten times. Its matching antigen is unknown. The time point denotes: technical triplicate 2.

Sample: CD4+ T cells from blood. V is TRBV29-1 and J is TRBJ2-7, with 10 bases that match TRBD2. The clonotype originates from a female donor with HTLV-1-associated myelopathy (HAM/TSP). For the CDR3, the DNA is TGCAGCGTTGTACCGGGACTAGCGTCCTACGAGCAGTACTTC. It specifies CSVVPGLASYEQYF.